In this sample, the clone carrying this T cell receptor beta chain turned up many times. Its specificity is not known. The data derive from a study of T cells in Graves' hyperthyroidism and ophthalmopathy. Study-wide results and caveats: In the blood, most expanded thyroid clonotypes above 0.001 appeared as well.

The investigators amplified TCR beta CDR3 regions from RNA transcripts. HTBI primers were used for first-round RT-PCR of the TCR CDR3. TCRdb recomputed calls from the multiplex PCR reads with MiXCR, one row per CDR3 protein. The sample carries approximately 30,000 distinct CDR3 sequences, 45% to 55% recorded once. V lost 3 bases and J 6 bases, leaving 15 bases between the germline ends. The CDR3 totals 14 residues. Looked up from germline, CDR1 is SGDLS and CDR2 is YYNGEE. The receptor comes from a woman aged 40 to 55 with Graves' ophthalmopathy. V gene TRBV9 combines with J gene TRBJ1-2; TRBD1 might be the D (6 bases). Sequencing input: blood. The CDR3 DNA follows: TGTGCCAGCAGCGCGTGGGGGGCGCGCCATGGCTACACCTTC. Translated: CASSAWGARHGYTF.